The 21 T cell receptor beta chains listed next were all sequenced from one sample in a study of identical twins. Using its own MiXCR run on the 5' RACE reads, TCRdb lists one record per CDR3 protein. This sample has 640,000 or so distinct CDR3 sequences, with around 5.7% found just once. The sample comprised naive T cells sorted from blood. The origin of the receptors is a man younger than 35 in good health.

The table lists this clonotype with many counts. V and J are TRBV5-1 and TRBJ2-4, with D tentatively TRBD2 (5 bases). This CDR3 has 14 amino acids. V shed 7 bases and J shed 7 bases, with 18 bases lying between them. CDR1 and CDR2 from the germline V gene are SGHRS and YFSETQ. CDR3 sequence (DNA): TGCGCCAGCGCCCTTGGAGCGGAGAGCAACATTCAGTACTTC. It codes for CASALGAESNIQYF.

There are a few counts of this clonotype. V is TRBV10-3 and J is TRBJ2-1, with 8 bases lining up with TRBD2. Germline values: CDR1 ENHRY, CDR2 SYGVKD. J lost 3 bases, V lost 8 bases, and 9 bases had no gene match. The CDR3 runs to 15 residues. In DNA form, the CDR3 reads TGTGCCATCGCACTAGCGGCCACCATCTACAATGAGCAGTTCTTC. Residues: CAIALAATIYNEQFF.

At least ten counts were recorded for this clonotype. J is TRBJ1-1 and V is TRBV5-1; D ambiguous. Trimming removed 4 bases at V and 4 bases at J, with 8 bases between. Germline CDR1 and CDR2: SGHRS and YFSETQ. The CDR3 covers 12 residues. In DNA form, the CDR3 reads TGCGCCAGCAGCGCTAGCGGCACTGAAGCTTTCTTT. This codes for CASSASGTEAFF.

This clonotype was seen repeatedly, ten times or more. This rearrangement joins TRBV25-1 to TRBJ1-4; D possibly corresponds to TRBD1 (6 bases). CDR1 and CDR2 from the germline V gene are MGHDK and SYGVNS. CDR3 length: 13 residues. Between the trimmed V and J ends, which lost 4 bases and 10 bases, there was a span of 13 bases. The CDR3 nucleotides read TGTGCCAGCAGTGGGGTACAGGGTGGAAAACTGTTTTTT. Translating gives CASSGVQGGKLFF.

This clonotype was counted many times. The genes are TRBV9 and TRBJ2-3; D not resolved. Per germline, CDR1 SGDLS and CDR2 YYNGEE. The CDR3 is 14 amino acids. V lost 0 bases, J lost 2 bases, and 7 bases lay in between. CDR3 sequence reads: CASSVGQFTDTQYF. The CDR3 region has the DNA TGTGCCAGCAGCGTAGGGCAGTTCACAGATACGCAGTATTTT.

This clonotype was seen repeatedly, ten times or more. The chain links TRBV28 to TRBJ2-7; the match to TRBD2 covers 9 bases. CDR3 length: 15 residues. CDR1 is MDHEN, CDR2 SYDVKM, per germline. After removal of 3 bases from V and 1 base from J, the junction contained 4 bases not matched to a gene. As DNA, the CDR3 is TGTGCCAGCAGTTTTGGTCTAGCGGGATCCTACGAGCAGTACTTC. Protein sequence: CASSFGLAGSYEQYF. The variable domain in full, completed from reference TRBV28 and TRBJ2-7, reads DVKVTQSSRYLVKRTGEKVFLECVQDMDHENMFWYRQDPGLGLRLIYFSYDVKMKEKGDIPEGYSVSREKKERFSLILESASTNQTSMYLCASSFGLAGSYEQYFGPGTRLTVT.

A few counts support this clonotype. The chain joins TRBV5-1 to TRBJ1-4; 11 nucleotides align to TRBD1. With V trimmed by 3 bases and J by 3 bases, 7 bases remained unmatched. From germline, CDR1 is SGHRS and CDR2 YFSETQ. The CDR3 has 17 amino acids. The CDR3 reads CASSSGQGVSANEKLFF. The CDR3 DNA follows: TGCGCCAGCAGCTCGGGACAGGGGGTCAGTGCTAATGAAAAACTGTTTTTT.

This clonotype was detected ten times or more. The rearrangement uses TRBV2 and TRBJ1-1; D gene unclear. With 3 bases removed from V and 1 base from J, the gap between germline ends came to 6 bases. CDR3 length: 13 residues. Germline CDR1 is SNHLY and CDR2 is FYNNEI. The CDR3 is CASSDPGNTEAFF. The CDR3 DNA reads TGTGCCAGCAGTGACCCGGGGAACACTGAAGCTTTCTTT.

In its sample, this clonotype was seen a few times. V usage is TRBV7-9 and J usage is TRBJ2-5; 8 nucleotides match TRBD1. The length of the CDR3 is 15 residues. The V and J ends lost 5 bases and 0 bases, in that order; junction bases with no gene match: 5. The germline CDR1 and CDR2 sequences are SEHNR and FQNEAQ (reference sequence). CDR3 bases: TGTGCCAGCAGCCCCCGACAGGGGAACCAAGAGACCCAGTACTTC. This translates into CASSPRQGNQETQYF.

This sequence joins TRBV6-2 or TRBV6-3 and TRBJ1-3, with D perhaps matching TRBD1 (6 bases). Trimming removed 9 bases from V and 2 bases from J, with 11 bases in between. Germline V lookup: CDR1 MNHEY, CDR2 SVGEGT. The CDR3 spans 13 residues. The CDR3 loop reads CASGQTAGNTIYF. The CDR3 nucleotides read TGTGCCAGTGGACAGACGGCTGGAAACACCATATATTTT.

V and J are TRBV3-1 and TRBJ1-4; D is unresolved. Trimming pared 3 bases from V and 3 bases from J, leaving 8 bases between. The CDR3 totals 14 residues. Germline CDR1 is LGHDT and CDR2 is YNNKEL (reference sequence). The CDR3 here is CASSHWGSNEKLFF. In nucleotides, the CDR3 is TGTGCCAGCAGCCACTGGGGATCTAATGAAAAACTGTTTTTT.

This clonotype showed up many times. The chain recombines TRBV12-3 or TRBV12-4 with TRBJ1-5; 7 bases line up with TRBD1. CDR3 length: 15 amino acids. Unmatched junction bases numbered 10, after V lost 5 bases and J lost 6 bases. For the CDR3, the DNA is TGTGCCAGCAGTAATGGGACAGCCCGTGGTCAGCCCCAGCATTTT. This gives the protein CASSNGTARGQPQHF.

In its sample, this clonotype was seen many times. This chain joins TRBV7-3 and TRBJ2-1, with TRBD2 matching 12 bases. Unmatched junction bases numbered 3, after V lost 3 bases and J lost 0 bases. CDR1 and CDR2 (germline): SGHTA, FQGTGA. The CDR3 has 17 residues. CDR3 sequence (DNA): TGTGCCAGCAGCTTGACTAGCGGGAGTATCTCCTACAATGAGCAGTTCTTC. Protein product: CASSLTSGSISYNEQFF. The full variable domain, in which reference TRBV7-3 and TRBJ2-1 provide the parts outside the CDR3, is GAGVSQTPSNKVTEKGKYVELRCDPISGHTALYWYRQSLGQGPEFLIYFQGTGAADDSGLPNDRFFAVRPEGSVSTLKIQRTERGDSAVYLCASSLTSGSISYNEQFFGPGTRLTVL.

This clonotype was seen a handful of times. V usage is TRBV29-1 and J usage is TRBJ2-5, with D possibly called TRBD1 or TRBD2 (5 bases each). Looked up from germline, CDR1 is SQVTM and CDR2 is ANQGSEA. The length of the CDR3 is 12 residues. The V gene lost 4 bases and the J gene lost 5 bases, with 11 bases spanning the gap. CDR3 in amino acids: CSVVGDEETQYF. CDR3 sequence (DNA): TGCAGCGTTGTGGGGGATGAGGAGACCCAGTACTTC.

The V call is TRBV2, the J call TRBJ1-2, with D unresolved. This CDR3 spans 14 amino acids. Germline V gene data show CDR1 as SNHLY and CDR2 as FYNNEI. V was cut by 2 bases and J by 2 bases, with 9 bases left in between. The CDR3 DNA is TGTGCCAGCAGTGAAACGAGACTCAACTATGGCTACACCTTC. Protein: CASSETRLNYGYTF.

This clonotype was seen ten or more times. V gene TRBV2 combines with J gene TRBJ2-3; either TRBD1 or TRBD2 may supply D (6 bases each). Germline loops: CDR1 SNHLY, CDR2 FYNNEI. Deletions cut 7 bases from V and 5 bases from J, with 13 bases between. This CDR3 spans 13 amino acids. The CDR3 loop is CASIGGVGDTQYF. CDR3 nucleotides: TGTGCCAGCATCGGGGGCGTCGGAGATACGCAGTATTTT.

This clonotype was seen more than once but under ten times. The CDR3, as DNA: TGCAGCGTTGAAAGGGGACACATGAACACTGAAGCTTTCTTT. Protein: CSVERGHMNTEAFF. This chain uses TRBV29-1 with TRBJ1-1; D possibly corresponds to TRBD1 (6 bases). Germline V gene sequence: CDR1 SQVTM, CDR2 ANQGSEA. The CDR3 is 14 amino acids. V was cut by 2 bases and J by 0 bases, with 10 bases left in between.

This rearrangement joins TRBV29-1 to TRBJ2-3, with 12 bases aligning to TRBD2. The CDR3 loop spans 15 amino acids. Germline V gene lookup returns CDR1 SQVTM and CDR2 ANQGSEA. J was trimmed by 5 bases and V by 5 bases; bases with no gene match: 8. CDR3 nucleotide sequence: TGCAGCGTTCGACGGACTAGCGGGGTTAGAGATACGCAGTATTTT. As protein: CSVRRTSGVRDTQYF.

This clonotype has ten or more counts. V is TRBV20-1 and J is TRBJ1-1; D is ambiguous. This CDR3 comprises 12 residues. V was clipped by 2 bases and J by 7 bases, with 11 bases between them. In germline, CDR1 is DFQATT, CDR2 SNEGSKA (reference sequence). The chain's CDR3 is CSARPVGHEAFF. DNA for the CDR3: TGCAGTGCTAGACCTGTTGGGCATGAAGCTTTCTTT.

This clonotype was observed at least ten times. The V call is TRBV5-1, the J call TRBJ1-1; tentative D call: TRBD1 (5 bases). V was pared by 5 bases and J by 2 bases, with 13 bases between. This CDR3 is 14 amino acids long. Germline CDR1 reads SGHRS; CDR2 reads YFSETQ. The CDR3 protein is CASRELRDNTEAFF. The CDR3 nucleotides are TGCGCCAGCAGAGAACTCAGGGATAACACTGAAGCTTTCTTT.

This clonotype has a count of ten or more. The CDR3 here is CSARVGPSILTDTQYF. CDR3 bases: TGCAGTGCTAGAGTTGGCCCAAGTATCCTCACAGATACGCAGTATTTT. J is TRBJ2-3 and V is TRBV20-1, with D unclear. Trimming took 1 base from V and 2 from J, leaving 16 bases between them. CDR3 size: 16 residues. Germline assignment: CDR1 DFQATT and CDR2 SNEGSKA (reference sequence).